What follows is one T cell receptor beta chain and its context. Its antigen remains unidentified. Germline values: CDR1 DFQATT, CDR2 SNEGSKA (reference sequence). The CDR3 has 15 residues. Trimming cost V 6 bases and J 0 bases; bases outside gene matches: 8. The sample originates from a study of T cells after yellow fever vaccination. Study-level background: Low-cell-number fractions were prepared with SMART-Seq v4 Ultra Low Input. Study-level points and caveats: At 95% to 98% for CD4 and approximately 89% for CD8, most primary-vaccination clones showed up again after the booster. Highly abundant clonotypes carried over from the bulk population could end up in FACS-sorted repertoires as contaminants.

TCRdb passed the 5' RACE reads through MiXCR, listing each CDR3 protein once. The sample includes a few hundred thousand distinct CDR3 sequences, 11% of them seen just once. The source is a man aged 18 to 30 who received the YFV17D yellow fever vaccine. The gene calls are TRBV20-1 and TRBJ2-1; 7 nucleotides match TRBD2. The sample was PBMCs, taken on the day of the first yellow fever vaccination. This CDR3 is CSAPTWGGSYNEQFF. As DNA, the CDR3 is TGCAGTGCCCCTACCTGGGGGGGCTCCTACAATGAGCAGTTCTTC.